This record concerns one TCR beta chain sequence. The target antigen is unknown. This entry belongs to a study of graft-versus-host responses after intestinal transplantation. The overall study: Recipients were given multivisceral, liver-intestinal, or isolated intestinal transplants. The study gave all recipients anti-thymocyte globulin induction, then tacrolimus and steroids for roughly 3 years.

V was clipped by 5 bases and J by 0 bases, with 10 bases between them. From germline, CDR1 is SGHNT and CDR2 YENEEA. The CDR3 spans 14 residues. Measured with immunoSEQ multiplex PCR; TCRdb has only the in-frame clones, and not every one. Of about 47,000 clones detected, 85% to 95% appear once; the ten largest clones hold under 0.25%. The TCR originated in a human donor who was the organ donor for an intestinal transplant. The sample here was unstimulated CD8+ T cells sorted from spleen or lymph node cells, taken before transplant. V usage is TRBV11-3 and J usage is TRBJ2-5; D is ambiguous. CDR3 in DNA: TGTGCCAGCAGCCATGCCCTAGACCAAGAGACCCAGTACTTC. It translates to CASSHALDQETQYF.